These 9 T cell receptor beta chains were sequenced from one sample in a study of T cell repertoires in ileal Crohn's disease. Sequencing was performed with immunoSEQ multiplex PCR; in TCRdb, only in-frame clones are kept and a portion is missing. The sample lists 2,000 to 2,500 clones, about 74% occurring once. The sorted cells were lamina propria lymphocytes from surgical specimens, first isolated by density gradient. Sequencing was carried out using CD8+ T cells from ileum. The receptors here all came from an adult with Crohn's disease. Some clones in this sample may be carry-over from other donors' samples.

The chain joins TRBV28 to TRBJ2-7, with TRBD2 identical over 8 bases. With 6 bases clipped from V and 6 bases from J, the junction kept 13 bases outside the gene matches. This CDR3 comprises 15 residues. Germline V gives CDR1 MDHEN, CDR2 SYDVKM. The CDR3 DNA reads as TGTGCCAGCAGACTTGCAGCGGGAGCCCGGGGCGAGCAGTACTTC. It translates to CASRLAAGARGEQYF.

The chain has TRBV6-5 and TRBJ2-3; 7 bases agree with TRBD2. There are 15 residues in the CDR3. Unmatched junction bases numbered 2, after V lost 2 bases and J lost 0 bases. From germline, CDR1 is MNHEY and CDR2 SVGAGI. The CDR3 sequence is CASSYGGGSTDTQYF. The CDR3, as DNA: TGTGCCAGCAGTTACGGCGGGGGTAGCACAGATACGCAGTATTTT.

The rearrangement uses TRBV9 and TRBJ1-4; D might be TRBD1 (6 bases). V shed 3 bases and J shed 0 bases, with 21 bases lying between them. This CDR3 has 19 residues. Germline loops: CDR1 SGDLS, CDR2 YYNGEE. CDR3 DNA: TGTGCCAGCAGCGCCTCCTTCAAACCAGGACAGTCAACTAATGAAAAACTGTTTTTT. Protein product: CASSASFKPGQSTNEKLFF.

This clone has only a few counts. The chain employs TRBV28 and TRBJ2-2; a possible D gene is TRBD2 (5 bases). V was clipped by 4 bases and J by 3 bases, with 18 bases between them. CDR3 length equals 17 residues. CDR1 MDHEN and CDR2 SYDVKM come from the germline V gene. The CDR3 nucleotides are TGTGCCAGCAGTTACGAGGGTATCGGAGCTGACACCGGGGAGCTGTTTTTT. This codes for CASSYEGIGADTGELFF.

The V and J genes are TRBV9 and TRBJ1-2; TRBD1 matches at 7 bases. Germline V gene data show CDR1 as SGDLS and CDR2 as YYNGEE. This CDR3 has 17 residues. V lost 3 bases and J lost 4; bases outside the gene matches: 15. CDR3 nucleotides: TGTGCCAGCAGCGAAAGCCCAAATGGACAGGCTGTCTATGGCTACACCTTC. It specifies CASSESPNGQAVYGYTF.

In DNA form, the CDR3 reads TGTGCCAGCATCACGACAGGGGGTTCCGGTGATGGCTACACCTTC. As protein: CASITTGGSGDGYTF. The V and J genes are TRBV7-2 and TRBJ1-2; 9 positions agree with TRBD1. V shed 7 bases, J shed 6 bases, and the junction held 12 bases outside the gene matches. This CDR3 is 15 amino acids long. Germline V lookup: CDR1 SGHTA, CDR2 FQGNSA.

The rearrangement joins TRBV5-1 to TRBJ2-7; D is perhaps TRBD2 (5 bases). The CDR3 has 16 amino acids. Germline V gene lookup returns CDR1 SGHRS and CDR2 YFSETQ. V was shortened by 4 bases and J by 0 bases, with 17 bases between the two germline ends. CDR3 nucleotides: TGCGCCAGCAGCGGGTTCGGAGCGGCCAACTCCTACGAGCAGTACTTC. This gives the protein CASSGFGAANSYEQYF.

By frequency in the sample, this clone is medium-sized. For the CDR3, the DNA is TGTGCCAGCAGTTCTACCCCCGGGGATCATAGTAACTATGGCTACACCTTC. This gives the protein CASSSTPGDHSNYGYTF. The chain is built from TRBV27 and TRBJ1-2; D gene unclear. Trimming took off 4 bases at V and 1 base at J, with 19 bases between the two ends. Germline values: CDR1 MNHEY, CDR2 SMNVEV (reference sequence). The CDR3 runs 17 residues.

This chain joins TRBV4-3 and TRBJ2-1; D ambiguous. The germline V gene encodes CDR1 LGHNA and CDR2 YSLEER. V was pared by 1 base and J by 3 bases, with 4 bases between. The CDR3 is 13 amino acids. The CDR3 DNA is TGCGCCAGCAGCCAAGGTAACTACAATGAGCAGTTCTTC. Its translation: CASSQGNYNEQFF.